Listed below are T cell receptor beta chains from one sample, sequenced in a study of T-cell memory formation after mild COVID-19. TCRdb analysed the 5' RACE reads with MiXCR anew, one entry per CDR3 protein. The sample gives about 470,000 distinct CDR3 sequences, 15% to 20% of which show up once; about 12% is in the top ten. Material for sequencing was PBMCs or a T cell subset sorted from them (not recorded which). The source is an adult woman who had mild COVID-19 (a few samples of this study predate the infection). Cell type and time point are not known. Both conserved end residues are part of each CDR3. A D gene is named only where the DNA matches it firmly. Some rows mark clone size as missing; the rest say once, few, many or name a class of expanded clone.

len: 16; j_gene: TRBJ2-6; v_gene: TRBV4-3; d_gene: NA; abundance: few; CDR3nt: TGCGCCAGCAGCCAAGGAACAGGGTCCGGGGCCAACGTCCTGACTTTC; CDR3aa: CASSQGTGSGANVLTF
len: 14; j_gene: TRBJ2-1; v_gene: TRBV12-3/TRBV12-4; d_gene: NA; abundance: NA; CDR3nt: TGTGCCAGCAGTTTAAGCCTATTTTACAATGAGCAGTTCTTC; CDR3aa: CASSLSLFYNEQFF
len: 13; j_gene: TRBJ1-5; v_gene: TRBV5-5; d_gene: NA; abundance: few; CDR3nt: TGTGCCAGCAGTTGGTCGAGCAATCAGCCCCAGCATTTT; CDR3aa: CASSWSSNQPQHF
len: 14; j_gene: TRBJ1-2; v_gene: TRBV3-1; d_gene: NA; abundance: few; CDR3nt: TGTGCCAGCAGCCAAACCAGGATCCTTGGTGGCTACACCTTC; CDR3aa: CASSQTRILGGYTF
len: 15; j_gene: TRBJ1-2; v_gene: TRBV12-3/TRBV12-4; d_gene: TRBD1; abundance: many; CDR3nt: TGTGCCAGCAGCCCTTCCGGGACAGGGGGCTCTGGCTACACCTTC; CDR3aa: CASSPSGTGGSGYTF
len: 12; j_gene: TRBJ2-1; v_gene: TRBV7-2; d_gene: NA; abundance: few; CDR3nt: TGTGCCAGCAGCTCCCAGCACAATGAGCAGTTCTTC; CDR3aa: CASSSQHNEQFF
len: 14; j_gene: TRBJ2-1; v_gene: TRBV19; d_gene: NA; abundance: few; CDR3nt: TGTGCCAGTAGGAACGACAGACGCTACAATGAGCAGTTCTTC; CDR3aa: CASRNDRRYNEQFF
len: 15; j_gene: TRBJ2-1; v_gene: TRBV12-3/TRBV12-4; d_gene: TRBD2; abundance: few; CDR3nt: TGTGCCAGCAGCCGCAGCGGGGGGGAATTCGGTGAGCAGTTCTTC; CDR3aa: CASSRSGGEFGEQFF
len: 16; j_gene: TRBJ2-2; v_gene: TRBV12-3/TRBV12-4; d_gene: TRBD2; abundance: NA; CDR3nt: TGTGCCAGCAGTTTAGCTGGGGGAGCGGGAACCGGGGAGCTGTTTTTT; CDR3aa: CASSLAGGAGTGELFF
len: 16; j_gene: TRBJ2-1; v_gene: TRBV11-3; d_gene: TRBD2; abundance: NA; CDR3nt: TGTGCCAGCAGCCCTAGGACTAGCGGGAGAGGCAATGAGCAGTTCTTC; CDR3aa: CASSPRTSGRGNEQFF
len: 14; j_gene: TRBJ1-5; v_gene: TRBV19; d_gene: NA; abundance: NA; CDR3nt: TGTGCCAGTAATGCAGAGACTAGCAATCAGCCCCAGCATTTT; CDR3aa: CASNAETSNQPQHF
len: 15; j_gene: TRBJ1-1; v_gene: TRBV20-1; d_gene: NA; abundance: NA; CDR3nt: TGCAGTGCTAGGGCCCGTGCGGTCCTGAACACTGAAGCTTTCTTT; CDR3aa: CSARARAVLNTEAFF
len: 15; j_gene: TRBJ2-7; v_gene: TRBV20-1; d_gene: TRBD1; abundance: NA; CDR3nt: TGCAGTGCTAGCGACGCGATTACAGGGGCCTACGAGCAGTACTTC; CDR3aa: CSASDAITGAYEQYF
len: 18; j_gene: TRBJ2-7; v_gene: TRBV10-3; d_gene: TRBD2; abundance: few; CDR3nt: TGTGCCATCAGTGAGGGGATGGCTAGCGGGAGAGTAGTTAACGAGCAGTACTTC; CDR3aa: CAISEGMASGRVVNEQYF
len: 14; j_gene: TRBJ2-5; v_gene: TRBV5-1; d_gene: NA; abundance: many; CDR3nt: TGCGCCAGCAGAGGGGGGCCGGCCCAAGAGACCCAGTACTTC; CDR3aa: CASRGGPAQETQYF
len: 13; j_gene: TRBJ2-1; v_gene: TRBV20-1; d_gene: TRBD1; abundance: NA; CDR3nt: TGCAGTGCTAGAGGGGACAGGGTCTTTGAGCAGTTCTTC; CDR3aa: CSARGDRVFEQFF
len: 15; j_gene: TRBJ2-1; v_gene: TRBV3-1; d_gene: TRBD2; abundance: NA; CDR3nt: TGTGCCAGCAGCCAAGCGGGACTAAAAAGAGATGAGCAGTTCTTC; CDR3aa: CASSQAGLKRDEQFF
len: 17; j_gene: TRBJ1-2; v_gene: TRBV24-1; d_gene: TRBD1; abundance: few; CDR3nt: TGTGCCACCAGTGAAACCGGGACAGGATCCACTAACTATGGCTACACCTTC; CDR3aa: CATSETGTGSTNYGYTF
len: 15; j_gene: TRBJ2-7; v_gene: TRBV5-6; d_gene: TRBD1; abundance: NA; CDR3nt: TGTGCCAGCAGCTTGCCAGGGGGCGAGACCTACGAGCAGTACTTC; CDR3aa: CASSLPGGETYEQYF
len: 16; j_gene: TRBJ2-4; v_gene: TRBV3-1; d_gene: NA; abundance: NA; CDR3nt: TGTGCCAGCAGCCAAGATGGGGCGGCGGACGGAAACATTCAGTACTTC; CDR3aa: CASSQDGAADGNIQYF
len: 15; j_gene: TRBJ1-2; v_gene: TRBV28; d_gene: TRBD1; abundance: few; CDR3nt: TGTGCCAGCAGCACCACCGGGACAGGGTATTATGGCTACACCTTC; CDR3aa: CASSTTGTGYYGYTF
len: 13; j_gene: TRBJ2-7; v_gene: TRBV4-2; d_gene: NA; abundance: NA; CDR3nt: TGTGCCAGCAGCCAAGAAGGTGTGGACGAGCAGTACTTC; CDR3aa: CASSQEGVDEQYF
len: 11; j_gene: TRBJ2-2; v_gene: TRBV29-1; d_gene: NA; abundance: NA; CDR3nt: TGCAGCGCAACTTACACCGGGGAGCTGTTTTTT; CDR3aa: CSATYTGELFF
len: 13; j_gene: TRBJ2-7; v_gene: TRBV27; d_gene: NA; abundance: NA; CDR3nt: TGTGCCAGCAGTTTCGCGGGGCCCTACGAGCAGTACTTC; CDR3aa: CASSFAGPYEQYF
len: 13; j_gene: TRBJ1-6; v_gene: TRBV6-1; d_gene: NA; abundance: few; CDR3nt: TGTGCCAGCAGGTTGGGACCGTCCGAGGCCCTCCACTTT; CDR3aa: CASRLGPSEALHF
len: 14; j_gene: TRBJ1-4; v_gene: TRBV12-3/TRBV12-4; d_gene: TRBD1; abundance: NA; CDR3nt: TGTGCCAGCAGCGACCGACAGGGATGGGAAAAACTGTTTTTT; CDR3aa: CASSDRQGWEKLFF
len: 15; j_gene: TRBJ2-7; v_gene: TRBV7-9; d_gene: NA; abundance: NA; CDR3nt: TGTGCCAGCAGCTTTAGGGACTCACTCTCCTACGAGCAGTACTTC; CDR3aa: CASSFRDSLSYEQYF
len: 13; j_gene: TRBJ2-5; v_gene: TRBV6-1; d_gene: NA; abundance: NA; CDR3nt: TGTGCCAGCAGTGAAGACCCAAGTAGGACCCAGTACTTC; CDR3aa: CASSEDPSRTQYF
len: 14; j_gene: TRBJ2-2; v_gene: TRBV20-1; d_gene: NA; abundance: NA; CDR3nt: TGCAGTGCTAGTCTCCAGGGTCTCGCCGGGGAGCTGTTTTTT; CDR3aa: CSASLQGLAGELFF
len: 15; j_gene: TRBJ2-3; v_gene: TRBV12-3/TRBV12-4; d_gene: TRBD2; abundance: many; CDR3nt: TGTGCCAGCAGACTATCTAGCGGGAGGACAGATACGCAGTATTTT; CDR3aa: CASRLSSGRTDTQYF
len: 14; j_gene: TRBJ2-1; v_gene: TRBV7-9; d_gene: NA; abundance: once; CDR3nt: TGTGCCAGCAGCTCCAAGGGGGCCTACAATGAGCAGTTCTTC; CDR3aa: CASSSKGAYNEQFF
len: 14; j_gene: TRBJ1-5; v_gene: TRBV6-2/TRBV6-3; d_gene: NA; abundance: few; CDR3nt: TGTGCCAGCAGTTACCCAGGCTTCAATCAGCCCCAGCATTTT; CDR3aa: CASSYPGFNQPQHF
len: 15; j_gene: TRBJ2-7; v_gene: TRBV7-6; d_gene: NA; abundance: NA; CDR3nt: TGTGCCAGCAGCTTAGGGACAGCAAAATCCTACGAGCAGTACTTC; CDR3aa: CASSLGTAKSYEQYF
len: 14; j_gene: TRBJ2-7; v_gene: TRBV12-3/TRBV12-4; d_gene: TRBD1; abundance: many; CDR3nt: TGTGCCAGCAGTTTAGCAGGGGGCCTCTACGAGCAGTACTTC; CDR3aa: CASSLAGGLYEQYF
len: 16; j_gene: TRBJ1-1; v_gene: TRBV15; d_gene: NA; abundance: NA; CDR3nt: TGTGCCACCAGCGGGACTTTTTCTAATATGAACACTGAAGCTTTCTTT; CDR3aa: CATSGTFSNMNTEAFF
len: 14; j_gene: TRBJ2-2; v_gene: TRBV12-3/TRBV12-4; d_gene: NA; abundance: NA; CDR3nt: TGTGCCAGCAGTTTTTCTGGGGGCAGCGGGGAGCTGTTTTTT; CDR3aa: CASSFSGGSGELFF
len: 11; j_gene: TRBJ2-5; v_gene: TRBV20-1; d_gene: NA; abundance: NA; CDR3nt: TGCAGTGCACCCTTCCAAGAGACCCAGTACTTC; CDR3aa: CSAPFQETQYF